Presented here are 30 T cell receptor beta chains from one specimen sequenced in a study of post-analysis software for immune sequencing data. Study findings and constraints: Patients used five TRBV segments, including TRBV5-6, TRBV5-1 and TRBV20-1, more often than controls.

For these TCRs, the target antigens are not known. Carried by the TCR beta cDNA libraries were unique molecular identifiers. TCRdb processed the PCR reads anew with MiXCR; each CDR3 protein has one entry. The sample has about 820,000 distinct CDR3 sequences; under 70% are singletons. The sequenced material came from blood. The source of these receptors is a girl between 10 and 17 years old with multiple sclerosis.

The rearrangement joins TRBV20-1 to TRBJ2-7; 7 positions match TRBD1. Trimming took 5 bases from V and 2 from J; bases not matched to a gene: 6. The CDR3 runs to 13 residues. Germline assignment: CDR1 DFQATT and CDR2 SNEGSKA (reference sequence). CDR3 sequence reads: CSAQNRGPYEQYF. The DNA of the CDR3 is TGCAGTGCTCAAAACAGGGGACCCTACGAGCAGTACTTC.

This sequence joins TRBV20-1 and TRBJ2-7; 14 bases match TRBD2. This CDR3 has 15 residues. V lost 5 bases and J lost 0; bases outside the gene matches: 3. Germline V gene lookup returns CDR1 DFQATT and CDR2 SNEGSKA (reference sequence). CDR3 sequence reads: CSAQGLAGVSYEQYF. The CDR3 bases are TGCAGTGCTCAGGGACTAGCGGGGGTCTCCTACGAGCAGTACTTC.

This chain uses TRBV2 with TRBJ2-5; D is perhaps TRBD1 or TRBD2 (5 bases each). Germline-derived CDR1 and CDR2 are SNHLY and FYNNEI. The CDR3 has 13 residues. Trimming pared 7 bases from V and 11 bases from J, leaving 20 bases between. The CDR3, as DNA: TGTGCCAGCATTCACCCCGGGACGGTGGAGCAGTACTTC. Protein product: CASIHPGTVEQYF.

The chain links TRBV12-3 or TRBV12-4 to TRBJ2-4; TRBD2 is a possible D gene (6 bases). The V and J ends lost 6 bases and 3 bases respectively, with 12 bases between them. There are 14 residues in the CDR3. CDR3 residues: CASSRGLHKNIQYF. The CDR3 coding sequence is TGTGCCAGCAGCCGGGGACTGCACAAAAACATTCAGTACTTC.

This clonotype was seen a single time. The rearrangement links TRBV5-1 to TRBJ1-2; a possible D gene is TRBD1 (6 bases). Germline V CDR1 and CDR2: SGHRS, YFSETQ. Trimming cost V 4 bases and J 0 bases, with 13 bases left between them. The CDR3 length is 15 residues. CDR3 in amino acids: CASSPGAATNYGYTF. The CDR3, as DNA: TGCGCCAGCAGCCCAGGGGCAGCTACTAACTATGGCTACACCTTC.

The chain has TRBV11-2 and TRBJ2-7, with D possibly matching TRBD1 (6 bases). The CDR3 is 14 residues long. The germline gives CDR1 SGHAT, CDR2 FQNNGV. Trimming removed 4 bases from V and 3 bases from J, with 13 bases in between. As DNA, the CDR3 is TGTGCCAGCAGCTCCACAATCAGGGGCTACGAGCAGTACTTC. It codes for CASSSTIRGYEQYF.

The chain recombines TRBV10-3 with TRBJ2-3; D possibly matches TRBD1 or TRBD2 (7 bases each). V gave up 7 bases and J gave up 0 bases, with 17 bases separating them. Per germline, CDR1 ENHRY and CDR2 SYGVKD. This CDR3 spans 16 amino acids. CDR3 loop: CAITQGGGTSTDTQYF. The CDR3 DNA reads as TGTGCCATCACTCAGGGGGGGGGCACTAGCACAGATACGCAGTATTTT.

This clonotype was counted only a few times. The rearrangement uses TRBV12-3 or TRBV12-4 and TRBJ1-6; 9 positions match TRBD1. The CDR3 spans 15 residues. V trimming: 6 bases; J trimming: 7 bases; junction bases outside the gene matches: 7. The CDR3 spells CASRSGQGPNSPLHF. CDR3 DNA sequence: TGTGCCAGCAGGTCGGGACAGGGCCCGAATTCACCCCTCCACTTT.

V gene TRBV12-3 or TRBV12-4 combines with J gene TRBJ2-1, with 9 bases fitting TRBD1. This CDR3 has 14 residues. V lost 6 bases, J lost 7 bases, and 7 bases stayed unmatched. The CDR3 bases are TGTGCCAGCAGGCCCGGGACAGGGTCTAATGAGCAGTTCTTC. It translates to CASRPGTGSNEQFF.

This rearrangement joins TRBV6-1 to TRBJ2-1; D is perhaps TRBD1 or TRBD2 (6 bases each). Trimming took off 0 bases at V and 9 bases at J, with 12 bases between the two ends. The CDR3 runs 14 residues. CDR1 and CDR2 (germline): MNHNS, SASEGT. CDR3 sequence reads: CASSEAIRGGEQFF. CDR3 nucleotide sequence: TGTGCCAGCAGTGAAGCCATCAGGGGAGGTGAGCAGTTCTTC.

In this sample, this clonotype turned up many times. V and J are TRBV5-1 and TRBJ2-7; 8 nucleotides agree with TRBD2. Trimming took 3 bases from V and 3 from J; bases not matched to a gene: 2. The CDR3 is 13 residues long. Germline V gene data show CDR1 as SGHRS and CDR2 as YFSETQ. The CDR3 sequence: CASSSGTSYEQYF. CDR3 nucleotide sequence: TGCGCCAGCAGCTCCGGGACTAGCTACGAGCAGTACTTC.

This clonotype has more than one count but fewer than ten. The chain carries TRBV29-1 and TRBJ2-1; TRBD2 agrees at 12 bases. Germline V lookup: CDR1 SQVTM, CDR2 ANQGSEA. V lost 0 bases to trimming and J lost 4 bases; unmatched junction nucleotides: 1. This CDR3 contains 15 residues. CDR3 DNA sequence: TGCAGCGTTGAAGACCTAGCGGGAGGGTACAATGAGCAGTTCTTC. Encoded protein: CSVEDLAGGYNEQFF.

The CDR3 sequence: CASSPERAQETQYF. CDR3 in DNA: TGTGCCAGCAGCCCCGAAAGGGCGCAAGAGACCCAGTACTTC. This chain uses TRBV7-6 with TRBJ2-5; D unclear. Trimming shortened V by 5 bases and J by 2 bases, and 12 bases separated the two germline ends. In germline, CDR1 is SGHVS, CDR2 FNYEAQ. There are 14 residues in the CDR3.

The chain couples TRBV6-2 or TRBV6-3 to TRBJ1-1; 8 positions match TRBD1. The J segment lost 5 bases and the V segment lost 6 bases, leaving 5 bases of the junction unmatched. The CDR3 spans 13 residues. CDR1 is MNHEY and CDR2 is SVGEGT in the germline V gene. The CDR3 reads CASSRQGRTEAFF. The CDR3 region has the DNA TGTGCCAGCAGCAGACAGGGGAGGACTGAAGCTTTCTTT.

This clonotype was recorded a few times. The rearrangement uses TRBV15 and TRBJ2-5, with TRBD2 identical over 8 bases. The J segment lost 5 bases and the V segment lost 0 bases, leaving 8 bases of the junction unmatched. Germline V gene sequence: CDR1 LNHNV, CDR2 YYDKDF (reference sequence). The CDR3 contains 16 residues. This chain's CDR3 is CATSRDERERWETQYF. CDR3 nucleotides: TGTGCCACCAGCAGAGATGAGCGGGAGCGGTGGGAGACCCAGTACTTC.

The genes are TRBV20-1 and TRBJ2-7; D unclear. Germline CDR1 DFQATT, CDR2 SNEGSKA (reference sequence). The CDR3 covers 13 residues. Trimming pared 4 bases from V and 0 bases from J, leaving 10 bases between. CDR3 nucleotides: TGCAGTGCTATACAGTTGACCTCCTACGAGCAGTACTTC. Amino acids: CSAIQLTSYEQYF.

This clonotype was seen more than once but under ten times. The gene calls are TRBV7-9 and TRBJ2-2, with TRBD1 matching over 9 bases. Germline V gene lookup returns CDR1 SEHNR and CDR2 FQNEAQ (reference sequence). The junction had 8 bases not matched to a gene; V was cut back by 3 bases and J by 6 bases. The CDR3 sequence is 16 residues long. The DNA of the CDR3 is TGTGCCAGCAGCTTGGGGACAGGGAAGAAACCCGGGGAGCTGTTTTTT. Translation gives CASSLGTGKKPGELFF.

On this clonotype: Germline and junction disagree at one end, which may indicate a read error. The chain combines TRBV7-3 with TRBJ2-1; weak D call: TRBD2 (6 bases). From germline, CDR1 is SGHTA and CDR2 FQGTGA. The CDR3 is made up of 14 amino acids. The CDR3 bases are TGTTCCAGCAGCTCTAGCGTTAAATCCAATGAGCAGTTCTTC. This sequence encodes CSSSSSVKSNEQFF.

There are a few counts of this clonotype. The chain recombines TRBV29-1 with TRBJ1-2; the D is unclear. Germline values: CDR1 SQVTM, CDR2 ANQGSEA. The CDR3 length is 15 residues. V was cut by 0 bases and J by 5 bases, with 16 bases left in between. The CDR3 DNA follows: TGCAGCGTTGAAGATTATCTAGGACGCGAGTATGGCTACACCTTC. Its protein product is CSVEDYLGREYGYTF.

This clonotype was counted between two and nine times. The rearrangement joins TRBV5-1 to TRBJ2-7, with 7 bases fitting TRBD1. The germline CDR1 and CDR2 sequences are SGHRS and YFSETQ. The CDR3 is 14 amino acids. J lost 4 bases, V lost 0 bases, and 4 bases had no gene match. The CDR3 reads CASSLGQGHYEQYF. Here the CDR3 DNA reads TGCGCCAGCAGCTTGGGACAGGGCCATTACGAGCAGTACTTC. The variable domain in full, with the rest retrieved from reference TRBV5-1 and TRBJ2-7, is KAGVTQTPRYLIKTRGQQVTLSCSPISGHRSVSWYQQTPGQGLQFLFEYFSETQRNKGNFPGRFSGRQFSNSRSEMNVSTLELGDSALYLCASSLGQGHYEQYFGPGTRLTVT.

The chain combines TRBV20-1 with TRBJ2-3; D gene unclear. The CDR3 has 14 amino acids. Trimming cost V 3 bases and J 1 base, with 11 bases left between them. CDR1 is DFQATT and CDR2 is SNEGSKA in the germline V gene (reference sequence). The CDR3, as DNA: TGCAGTGCTAGTGTTACTGGCGGCACAGATACGCAGTATTTT. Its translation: CSASVTGGTDTQYF.

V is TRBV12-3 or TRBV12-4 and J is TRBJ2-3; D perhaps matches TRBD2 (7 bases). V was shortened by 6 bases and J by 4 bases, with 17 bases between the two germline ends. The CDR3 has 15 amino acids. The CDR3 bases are TGTGCCAGCAGCATACCGAACGGGGGGCCAGATACGCAGTATTTT. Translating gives CASSIPNGGPDTQYF.

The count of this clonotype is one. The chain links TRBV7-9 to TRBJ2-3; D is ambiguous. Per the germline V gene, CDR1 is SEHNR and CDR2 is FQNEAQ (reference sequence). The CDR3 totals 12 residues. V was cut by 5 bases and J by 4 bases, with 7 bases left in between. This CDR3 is CASSGPPDTQYF. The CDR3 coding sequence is TGTGCCAGCAGCGGGCCCCCAGATACGCAGTATTTT.

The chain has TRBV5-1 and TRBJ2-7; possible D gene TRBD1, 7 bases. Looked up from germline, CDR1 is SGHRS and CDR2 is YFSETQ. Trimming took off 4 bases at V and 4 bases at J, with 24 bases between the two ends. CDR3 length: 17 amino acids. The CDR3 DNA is TGCGCCAGCAGCCTGCAACTTAGGGACTTGACAGGGTACGAGCAGTACTTC. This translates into CASSLQLRDLTGYEQYF.

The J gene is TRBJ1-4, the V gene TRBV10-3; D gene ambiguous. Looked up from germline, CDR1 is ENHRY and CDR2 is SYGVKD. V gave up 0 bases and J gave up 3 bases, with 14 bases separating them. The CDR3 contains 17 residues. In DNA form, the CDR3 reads TGTGCCATCAGTGAGTCGAATGGGTTCGCGGCTAATGAAAAACTGTTTTTT. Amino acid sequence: CAISESNGFAANEKLFF.

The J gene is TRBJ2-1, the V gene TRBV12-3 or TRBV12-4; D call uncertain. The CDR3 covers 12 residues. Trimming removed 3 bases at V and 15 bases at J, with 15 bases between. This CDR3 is CASSFEMGWTFF. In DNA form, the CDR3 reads TGTGCCAGCAGTTTCGAGATGGGGTGGACGTTCTTC.

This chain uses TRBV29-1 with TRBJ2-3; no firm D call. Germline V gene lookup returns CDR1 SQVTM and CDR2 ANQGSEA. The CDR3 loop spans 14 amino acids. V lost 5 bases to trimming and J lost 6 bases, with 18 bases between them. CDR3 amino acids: CSVPVRVPGDTQYF. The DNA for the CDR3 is TGCAGCGTTCCGGTCCGTGTCCCGGGCGATACGCAGTATTTT.

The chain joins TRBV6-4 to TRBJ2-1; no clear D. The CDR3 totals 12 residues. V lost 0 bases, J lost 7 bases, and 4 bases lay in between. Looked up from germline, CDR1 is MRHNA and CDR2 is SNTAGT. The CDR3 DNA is TGTGCCAGCAGTGACTCGCTGAATGAGCAGTTCTTC. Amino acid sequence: CASSDSLNEQFF.

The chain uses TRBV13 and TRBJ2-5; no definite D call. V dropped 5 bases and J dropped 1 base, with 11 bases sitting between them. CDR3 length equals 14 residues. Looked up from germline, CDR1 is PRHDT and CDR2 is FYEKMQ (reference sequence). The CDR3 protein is CASSIAAFQETQYF. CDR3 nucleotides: TGTGCCAGCAGCATCGCCGCGTTCCAAGAGACCCAGTACTTC.

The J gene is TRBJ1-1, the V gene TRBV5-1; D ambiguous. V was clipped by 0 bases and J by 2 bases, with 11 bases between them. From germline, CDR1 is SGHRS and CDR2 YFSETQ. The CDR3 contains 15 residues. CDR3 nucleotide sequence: TGCGCCAGCAGCTTGGAAGGGAGAGCAAACACTGAAGCTTTCTTT. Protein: CASSLEGRANTEAFF.